These 25 T cell receptor beta chains share one sample of origin, sequenced in a study of siplizumab effects on memory and regulatory T cells. TCRdb's table, derived via immunoSEQ multiplex PCR, lists solely in-frame clones and lacks some. The data show about 120,000 clones, roughly 93% seen once. The sequenced sample consisted of non-Treg CD4+ T cells sorted from blood. The receptors were gathered from a human donor in good health.

This chain links TRBV5-1 with TRBJ2-1, with TRBD1 identical over 7 bases. Per germline, CDR1 SGHRS and CDR2 YFSETQ. The J segment lost 8 bases and the V segment lost 4 bases, leaving 15 bases of the junction unmatched. The CDR3 sequence is 16 residues long. The CDR3 spells CASSRQGDGLNDEQFF. The CDR3 coding sequence is TGCGCCAGCAGCCGGCAGGGGGACGGTTTGAATGATGAGCAGTTCTTC.

The rearrangement joins TRBV6-1 to TRBJ2-3; D tentatively fits TRBD1 or TRBD2 (5 bases each). The V gene's germline CDR1 is MNHNS and CDR2 SASEGT. V was clipped by 3 bases and J by 2 bases, with 15 bases between them. The CDR3 spans 16 residues. The DNA of the CDR3 is TGTGCCAGCAGTGATTGGGGTGAGGGGCTCACAGATACGCAGTATTTT. Translated, it gives CASSDWGEGLTDTQYF.

The chain couples TRBV5-4 to TRBJ1-3; tentatively, D is TRBD1 (5 bases). The V gene's germline CDR1 is SGHNT and CDR2 YYREEE (reference sequence). This CDR3 is built from 15 residues. The V end lost 0 bases, the J end lost 1 base, and 8 bases lay between the germline ends. The CDR3: CASSLGGTSGNTIYF. The CDR3 bases are TGTGCCAGCAGCTTGGGGGGGACGTCTGGAAACACCATATATTTT.

The V call is TRBV5-4, the J call TRBJ2-5; 7 bases align to TRBD2. The DNA end is a closer match to TRBJ2-7, so the J assignment may be wrong. The CDR3 loop spans 16 amino acids. From germline, CDR1 is SGHNT and CDR2 YYREEE (reference sequence). As DNA, the CDR3 is TGTGCCAGCAGCTTGGGGGGAGGGGTCCATGTCTACGAGCAGTACTTC. The encoded protein is CASSLGGGVHVYEQYF.

The table lists this clone with a count of one. The chain joins TRBV5-6 to TRBJ2-5; no clear D. The CDR3 loop spans 13 amino acids. The V end was cut by 2 bases, the J end by 2 bases, with 7 bases between. CDR1 and CDR2 from the germline V gene are SGHDT and YYEEEE. The CDR3 DNA follows: TGTGCCAGCAGCTTCTGGCAGCAAGAGACCCAGTACTTC. It translates to CASSFWQQETQYF.

This chain uses TRBV30 with TRBJ1-6, with D maybe TRBD1 (5 bases). V lost 5 bases and J lost 7, with 15 bases in between. Germline V gene sequence: CDR1 GTSNPN, CDR2 SVGIG (reference sequence). CDR3 length: 14 residues. CDR3 DNA: TGTGCCTGGCGTTGGGGGATTGGGAATTCACCCCTCCACTTT. Protein: CAWRWGIGNSPLHF.

The chain employs TRBV7-8 and TRBJ1-1, with D uncertain. Germline-derived CDR1 and CDR2 are SGHVS and FQNEAQ. The CDR3 has 15 residues. Deletions cut 0 bases from V and 0 bases from J, with 8 bases between. CDR3 coding DNA: TGTGCCAGCAGCTTAGCCCGGCATATGAACACTGAAGCTTTCTTT. Its translation is CASSLARHMNTEAFF.

The J gene is TRBJ2-5, the V gene TRBV5-4; 8 bases agree with TRBD2. J lost 5 bases, V lost 2 bases, and 11 bases had no gene match. Germline V lookup: CDR1 SGHNT, CDR2 YYREEE (reference sequence). The CDR3 runs to 16 residues. CDR3 DNA sequence: TGTGCCAGCAGCTTCCTAGACAGCGGGGGTTGGGAGACCCAGTACTTC. Its translation: CASSFLDSGGWETQYF.

The chain combines TRBV6-5 with TRBJ2-5, with 9 bases matching TRBD1. V was clipped by 0 bases and J by 6 bases; unmatched bases: 5. This CDR3 contains 15 residues. In germline, CDR1 is MNHEY, CDR2 SVGAGI. The DNA of the CDR3 is TGTGCCAGCAGTTACTCGAAGGGGACAGGGAAGACCCAGTACTTC. Translation: CASSYSKGTGKTQYF.

The CDR3 sequence is CASRPTGPYEQYF. The CDR3 nucleotides read TGTGCCAGTAGGCCGACAGGGCCCTACGAGCAGTACTTC. The chain combines TRBV19 with TRBJ2-7; 7 bases align to TRBD1. The CDR3 sequence is 13 residues long. J gave up 2 bases and V 6 bases, and 4 bases lay outside the gene matches. The germline V gene has CDR1 LNHDA and CDR2 SQIVND (reference sequence).

This clone was observed a few times. The rearrangement links TRBV18 to TRBJ1-5, with D unresolved. The CDR3 covers 13 residues. Germline lookup yields CDR1 KGHSH and CDR2 LQKENI. Trimming took off 2 bases at V and 4 bases at J, with 6 bases between the two ends. CDR3: CASSPDRNQPQHF. CDR3 in DNA: TGTGCCAGCTCACCAGATCGGAATCAGCCCCAGCATTTT.

The rearrangement uses TRBV19 and TRBJ1-2, with TRBD1 as a possible D gene (5 bases). Per germline, CDR1 LNHDA and CDR2 SQIVND (reference sequence). The germline V and J ends were trimmed by 6 bases and 4 bases, with 15 bases remaining between them. This CDR3 spans 14 amino acids. The CDR3 bases are TGTGCCAGTAGCCGGGGGGGAGACTCCTATGGCTACACCTTC. Its protein product is CASSRGGDSYGYTF. The variable domain in full, with the rest retrieved from reference TRBV19 and TRBJ1-2, is DGGITQSPKYLFRKEGQNVTLSCEQNLNHDAMYWYRQDPGQGLRLIYYSQIVNDFQKGDIAEGYSVSREKKESFPLTVTSAQKNPTAFYLCASSRGGDSYGYTFGSGTRLTVV.

The chain links TRBV6-5 to TRBJ2-7; either TRBD1 or TRBD2 may fit D (5 bases each). The CDR3 covers 13 residues. V lost 6 bases and J 7 bases, leaving 16 bases between the germline ends. Germline values: CDR1 MNHEY, CDR2 SVGAGI. In DNA form, the CDR3 reads TGTGCCAGCAGAGAGGGGCCCCGAGGGGAGCAGTACTTC. The encoded protein is CASREGPRGEQYF.

This rearrangement joins TRBV18 to TRBJ2-1, with D uncertain. V gave up 4 bases and J gave up 0 bases, with 10 bases separating them. CDR3 length equals 15 residues. From germline, CDR1 is KGHSH and CDR2 LQKENI. This CDR3 reads CASSLYLASYNEQFF. Here the CDR3 DNA reads TGTGCCAGCTCACTCTATCTCGCCTCCTACAATGAGCAGTTCTTC.

The chain is built from TRBV2 and TRBJ2-7; possible D gene TRBD1, 6 bases. In germline, CDR1 is SNHLY, CDR2 FYNNEI. Trimming pared 4 bases from V and 6 bases from J, leaving 16 bases between. CDR3 length equals 14 residues. The CDR3 spells CASSGQGSVVEQYF. In DNA, the CDR3 is TGTGCCAGCAGTGGTCAGGGGAGTGTTGTCGAGCAGTACTTC.

This chain uses TRBV28 with TRBJ2-7; D gene unclear. Germline CDR1 and CDR2: MDHEN and SYDVKM. This CDR3 spans 13 amino acids. The V and J ends lost 3 bases and 2 bases respectively, with 8 bases between them. The CDR3 sequence: CASSFSIAYEQYF. CDR3 coding DNA: TGTGCCAGCAGTTTTAGTATAGCCTACGAGCAGTACTTC.

The chain links TRBV7-9 to TRBJ1-3; D ambiguous. Germline V gene lookup returns CDR1 SEHNR and CDR2 FQNEAQ (reference sequence). The germline V and J ends were trimmed by 3 bases and 10 bases, with 7 bases remaining between them. This CDR3 is built from 11 residues. CDR3 amino acids: CASSFKNTIYF. The CDR3 DNA follows: TGTGCCAGCAGCTTTAAAAATACCATATATTTT.

This clone was observed a single time. The genes are TRBV4-2 and TRBJ2-7; D is undetermined. Per germline, CDR1 LGHNA and CDR2 YNFKEQ. The V gene lost 0 bases and the J gene lost 3 bases, with 12 bases spanning the gap. The CDR3 covers 15 residues. The CDR3 sequence is CASSQDPAIYYEQYF. CDR3 nucleotide sequence: TGTGCCAGCAGCCAAGACCCGGCGATATACTACGAGCAGTACTTC.

This chain joins TRBV13 and TRBJ2-7; 8 nucleotides line up with TRBD1. The CDR3 length is 16 residues. With V trimmed by 4 bases and J by 1 base, 9 bases remained unmatched. Per germline, CDR1 PRHDT and CDR2 FYEKMQ (reference sequence). The CDR3 DNA follows: TGTGCCAGCAGCTCCAGGGGGCGCTTCTATTCCTACGAGCAGTACTTC. Residues: CASSSRGRFYSYEQYF.

This clone was detected once. J is TRBJ1-3 and V is TRBV5-1, with D possibly being TRBD1 (6 bases). CDR1 is SGHRS and CDR2 is YFSETQ in the germline V gene. The CDR3 contains 15 residues. Trimming removed 3 bases from V and 4 bases from J, with 14 bases in between. For the CDR3, the DNA is TGCGCCAGCAGCTCACTGGGGACAACCGGAAACACCATATATTTT. Its translation is CASSSLGTTGNTIYF.

This rearrangement joins TRBV5-5 to TRBJ1-5; D is possibly TRBD1 (5 bases). V gave up 2 bases and J gave up 2 bases, with 8 bases separating them. The CDR3 is 14 amino acids. Germline V lookup: CDR1 SGHKS, CDR2 YYEKEE (reference sequence). CDR3 amino acids: CASSFQGGNQPQHF. CDR3 bases: TGTGCCAGCAGCTTTCAAGGGGGCAATCAGCCCCAGCATTTT.

The genes are TRBV5-1 and TRBJ2-7; D ambiguous. CDR1 and CDR2 from the germline V gene are SGHRS and YFSETQ. CDR3 length: 11 amino acids. V shed 0 bases and J shed 6 bases, with 4 bases lying between them. In DNA form, the CDR3 reads TGCGCCAGCAGCTTGGAGAGCGAGCAGTACTTC. Translating it yields CASSLESEQYF.

The chain carries TRBV7-6 and TRBJ2-2; 7 bases align to TRBD2. J was trimmed by 11 bases and V by 0 bases; bases with no gene match: 9. The germline CDR1 and CDR2 sequences are SGHVS and FNYEAQ. There are 15 residues in the CDR3. The CDR3 DNA is TGTGCCAGCAGCTTAGCGAGGGGAGGGCCGAGAGAGCTGTTTTTT. This sequence encodes CASSLARGGPRELFF. The whole variable domain, remainder taken from reference TRBV7-6 and TRBJ2-2, is GAGVSQSPRYKVTKRGQDVALRCDPISGHVSLYWYRQALGQGPEFLTYFNYEAQQDKSGLPNDRFSAERPEGSISTLTIQRTEQRDSAMYRCASSLARGGPRELFFGEGSRLTVL.

The V gene is TRBV19, the J gene TRBJ1-2, with D uncertain. This CDR3 has 13 amino acids. In germline, CDR1 is LNHDA, CDR2 SQIVND (reference sequence). Deletions cut 5 bases from V and 3 bases from J, with 10 bases between. The CDR3 here is CASSLRGHYGYTF. The CDR3 DNA follows: TGTGCCAGTAGTCTCCGAGGCCACTATGGCTACACCTTC. Full variable domain (outside the CDR3, taken from reference TRBV19 and TRBJ1-2): DGGITQSPKYLFRKEGQNVTLSCEQNLNHDAMYWYRQDPGQGLRLIYYSQIVNDFQKGDIAEGYSVSREKKESFPLTVTSAQKNPTAFYLCASSLRGHYGYTFGSGTRLTVV.

V usage is TRBV6-5 and J usage is TRBJ1-5; D not resolved. CDR3 length: 12 residues. V lost 5 bases and J 9 bases, leaving 11 bases between the germline ends. CDR1 and CDR2 (germline): MNHEY, SVGAGI. The CDR3 protein is CASSVSGGPQHF. The CDR3 coding sequence is TGTGCCAGCAGTGTCTCGGGAGGGCCCCAGCATTTT.